The subject of this entry is one TCR beta chain. Sequenced by immunoSEQ multiplex PCR; TCRdb stores in-frame clones only, minus some. The repertoire holds roughly 65,000 clones, with 88% as singletons. Per germline, CDR1 LGHNA and CDR2 YSLEER. V lost 6 bases and J lost 0; bases outside the gene matches: 16. The CDR3 runs 19 residues. The sample comes from a study of technical replicates of blood from several donors. The chain recombines TRBV4-3 with TRBJ2-3, with TRBD2 matching over 9 bases. Sequencing was done on a sample of PBMCs. The TCR comes from a human donor in good health. Some clones in this sample may be carry-over from other donors' samples. The CDR3 region is CASSKRMIGGGVSTDTQYF. The CDR3, as DNA: TGCGCCAGCAGTAAAAGGATGATCGGCGGGGGGGTTAGCACAGATACGCAGTATTTT.